This T cell receptor (beta chain) was retrieved from a study of T cells in Graves' hyperthyroidism and ophthalmopathy. Across the study: Sampling of peripheral blood happened at initial diagnosis, prior to any treatment.

This CDR3 region has 15 residues. V lost 6 bases to trimming and J lost 7 bases, with 20 bases between them. Germline CDR1 and CDR2: SGHKS and YYEKEE (reference sequence). The source material, RNA transcripts, was used to amplify TCR beta CDR3 regions. Primed by the HTBI set, a first-round RT-PCR was run on the TCR CDR3. TCRdb analysed the multiplex PCR reads with MiXCR anew, one entry per CDR3 protein. The sample consists of hundreds of thousands of distinct CDR3 sequences, 20% to 25% of them appearing once. Study-wide results and caveats: Clonotypes that were expanded in thyroid above 0.001 mostly appeared in blood too. Onset of ophthalmopathy came a median approximately 6 months after the model predicted it.

PBMCs were derived from 10 ml fresh peripheral blood. As regards this clonotype: Its matching antigen is unknown.

The source is a man aged 30 to 45 with Graves' ophthalmopathy. The chain couples TRBV5-5 to TRBJ2-1, with D possibly being TRBD1 or TRBD2 (6 bases each). Sequencing was carried out using blood. The CDR3 protein is CASTSGASEWNEQFF. The CDR3 DNA is TGTGCCAGCACCTCGGGGGCGTCGGAATGGAATGAGCAGTTCTTC.